This T cell receptor (beta chain) was retrieved from a study of cytomegalovirus exposure and HLA in healthy donors (dated by TCRdb to about 2017). Describing the broader study: According to a later analysis, one platform produced both the roughly 110 validation repertoires and the approximately 600 repertoires of the first cohort. The study aimed to test whether cataloging public T cell receptors could reveal signatures of past pathogen exposure. High-throughput TCR immunosequencing, statistical association of individual TCRs with disease status, and machine learning were combined to predict cytomegalovirus infection status. In addition to the first cohort of around 670 subjects, a separate validation cohort of 120 different subjects was used. The investigation overall reported the following: A few of the identified cytomegalovirus-associated TCR beta chains were confirmed in vitro to be specific for cytomegalovirus antigens. The validation cohort had no HLA typing available for a later analysis, so co-occurrence within that cohort was assessed over all 120 or so repertoires. Subsequent analysis determined that TCRs grouped into clusters in the first cohort also showed a tendency toward co-occurrence across the 120 validation repertoires, and approximately 93% of cluster scores exceeded 0. The study listed 150 to 200 TCR beta chains as associated with cytomegalovirus. The classifier was reported to diagnose cytomegalovirus status with high specificity and sensitivity in both the original cohort and the validation cohort. Most TCR sequences were seen in very few donors, while some public TCRs were found in many individuals. According to the authors, the approach could potentially be generalized to other disease states and immunological phenotypes.

Donors formed part of the validation cohort, which comprised over a hundred subjects and was distinct from the first cohort of under 850 subjects. A remark on this clone: This clone's antigen is unknown. No much larger clone exists at a distance of one base, and base qualities are not known.

The library was obtained by the immunoSEQ multiplex PCR assay. The published analysis was carried out like this. A statistical classification framework was built to diagnose cytomegalovirus status from the catalog of TCR beta chain sequences. As stored in TCRdb, this immuneACCESS dataset retains in-frame rearrangements with V and J assigned. A fraction of the clones does not appear; measured against another copy, unresolved V genes explain less than half of the discrepancy, and the remainder lacks a known reason. That table gives V, J and clone size, and the DNA gave D and trimming. Here the sample has 150,000 to 180,000 clones; 70% to 90% occur a single time. About 1.9% of the sample lies in the top ten. This clonotype was obtained from a human donor in good health. The sample comprised PBMCs.

The CDR3 sequence is CASSPPGAGGLETQYF. The DNA sequence reads TGTGCCAGCAGTCCCCCGGGGGCGGGGGGGCTGGAGACCCAGTACTTC. The chain couples TRBV7-2 to TRBJ2-5; 9 of the junction bases match TRBD2. The germline V gene encodes CDR1 SGHTA and CDR2 FQGNSA. Ends trimmed: V by 6 bases, J by 5 bases; bases unmatched to a gene: 13. The CDR3 numbers 16 residues from cysteine through phenylalanine. The CDR3 DNA has 48 bases and is translated from base 1.